This TCR beta chain is drawn from a study of Ad26.COV2.S vaccination and SARS-CoV-2 variants. Indicated treatment: around 19 received Ad26.COV2.S at low or high dose, single or two shots; 5 received placebo; per-sample allocation not given. Specimen acquisition occurred on day 63 following the initial vaccine or placebo injection. The CDR3 is 14 residues long. Germline loops: CDR1 MNHEY, CDR2 SVGAGI. The ends lost 8 bases at V and 3 bases at J; junction bases unmatched: 9. Study-level results: Ad26.COV2.S recipients had broader spike-specific TCRs (P = 0.0014).

The table came from immunoSEQ multiplex PCR; TCRdb's copy has only in-frame clones and leaves some out. Of over 450,000 clones in the sample, nearly 90% were seen once. To note about this clone: Its antigen is as yet unknown.

This clonotype was sampled from a person aged 18-60 years who received the Ad26.COV2.S COVID-19 vaccine or a placebo. The chain carries TRBV6-5 and TRBJ1-2; TRBD1 aligns across 7 bases. This sample comprised peripheral blood, obtained in a trial of Ad26.COV2.S vaccine versus placebo. CDR3 in amino acids: CASGSAGTDYGYTF. CDR3 DNA: TGTGCCAGCGGTTCTGCCGGGACAGACTATGGCTACACCTTC.